This record concerns one T cell receptor beta chain sequence. The data originate from a study of blood T cell repertoires in COVID-19. Across the study: The United States, Italy and Spain supplied acute and convalescent COVID-19 samples.

The CDR3 spans 12 residues. Germline V gene lookup returns CDR1 SGHDT and CDR2 YYEEEE. Trimming shortened V by 4 bases and J by 8 bases, and 12 bases separated the two germline ends. TCRdb keeps only in-frame clones here, not all; method: immunoSEQ multiplex PCR. Of about 330,000 clones detected, 65% to 90% appear once; the ten largest clones hold 10%. Allocation to cohorts depended on clinical history reported by the participants. Symptom resolution, clearance, or two negative PCRs marked the recovered donors of Cohort 3. The clonotype comes from a woman between 18 and 29 years old who had recovered from COVID-19. The specimen was PBMCs or T cells enriched from blood (not recorded which). The V call is TRBV5-6, the J call TRBJ1-2, with a weak D call TRBD1 (6 bases). The CDR3: CASSLQGGGYTF. The CDR3 coding sequence is TGTGCCAGCAGCCTACAGGGAGGGGGCTACACCTTC.